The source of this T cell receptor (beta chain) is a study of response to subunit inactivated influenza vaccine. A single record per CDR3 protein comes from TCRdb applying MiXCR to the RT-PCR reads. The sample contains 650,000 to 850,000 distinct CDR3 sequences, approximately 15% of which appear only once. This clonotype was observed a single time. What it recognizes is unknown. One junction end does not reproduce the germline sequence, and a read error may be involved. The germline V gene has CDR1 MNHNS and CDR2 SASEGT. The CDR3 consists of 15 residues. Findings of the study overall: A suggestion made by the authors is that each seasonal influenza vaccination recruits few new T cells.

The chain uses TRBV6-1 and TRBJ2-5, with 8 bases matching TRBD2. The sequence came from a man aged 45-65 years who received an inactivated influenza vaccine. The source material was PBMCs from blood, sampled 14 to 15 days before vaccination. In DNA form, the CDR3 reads TGTGCCGGCAGTGATGAATTAGGCGGGGGGGAGACCCAGTACTTC. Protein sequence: CAGSDELGGGETQYF.